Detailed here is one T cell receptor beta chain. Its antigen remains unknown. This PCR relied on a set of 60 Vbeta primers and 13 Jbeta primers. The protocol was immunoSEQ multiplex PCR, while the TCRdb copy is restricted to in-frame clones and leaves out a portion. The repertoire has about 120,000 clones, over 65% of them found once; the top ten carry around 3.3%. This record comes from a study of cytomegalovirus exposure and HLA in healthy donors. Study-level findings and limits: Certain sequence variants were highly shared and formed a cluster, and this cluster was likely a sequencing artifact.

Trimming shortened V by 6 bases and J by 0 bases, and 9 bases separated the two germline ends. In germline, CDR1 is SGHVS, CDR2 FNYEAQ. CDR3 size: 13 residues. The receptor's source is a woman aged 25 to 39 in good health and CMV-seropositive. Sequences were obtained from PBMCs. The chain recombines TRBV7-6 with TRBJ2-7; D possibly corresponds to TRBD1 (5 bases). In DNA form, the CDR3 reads TGTGCCAGCAGTCAGGGATTCTCCTACGAGCAGTACTTC. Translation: CASSQGFSYEQYF.